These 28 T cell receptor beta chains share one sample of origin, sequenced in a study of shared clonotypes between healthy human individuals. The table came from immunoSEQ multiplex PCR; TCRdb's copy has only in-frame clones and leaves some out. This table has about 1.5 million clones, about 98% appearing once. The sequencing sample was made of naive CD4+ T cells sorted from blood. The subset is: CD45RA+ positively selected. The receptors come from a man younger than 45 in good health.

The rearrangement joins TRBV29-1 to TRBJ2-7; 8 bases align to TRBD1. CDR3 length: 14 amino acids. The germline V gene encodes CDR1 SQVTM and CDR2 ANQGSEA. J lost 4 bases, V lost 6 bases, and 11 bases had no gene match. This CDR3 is CSVDRGQGDYEQYF. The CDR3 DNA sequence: TGCAGCGTCGACCGAGGACAGGGAGATTACGAGCAGTACTTC.

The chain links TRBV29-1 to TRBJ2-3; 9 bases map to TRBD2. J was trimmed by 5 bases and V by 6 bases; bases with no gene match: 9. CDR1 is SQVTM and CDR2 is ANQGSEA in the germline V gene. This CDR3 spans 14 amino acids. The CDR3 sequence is CSVVAGEAVDTQYF. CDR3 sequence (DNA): TGCAGCGTAGTAGCGGGAGAAGCAGTAGATACGCAGTATTTT.

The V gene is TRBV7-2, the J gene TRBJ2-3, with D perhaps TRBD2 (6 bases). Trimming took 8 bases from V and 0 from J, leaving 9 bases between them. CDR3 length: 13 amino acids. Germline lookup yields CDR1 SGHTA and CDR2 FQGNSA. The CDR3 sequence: CASRGDSTDTQYF. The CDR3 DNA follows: TGTGCCAGCCGCGGGGACAGCACAGATACGCAGTATTTT.

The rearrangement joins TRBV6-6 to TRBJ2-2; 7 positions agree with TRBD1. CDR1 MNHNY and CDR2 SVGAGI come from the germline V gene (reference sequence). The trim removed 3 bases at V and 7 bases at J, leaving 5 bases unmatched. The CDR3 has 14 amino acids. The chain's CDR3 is CASSYDRVFGELFF. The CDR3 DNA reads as TGTGCCAGCAGTTATGACAGGGTCTTCGGGGAGCTGTTTTTT.

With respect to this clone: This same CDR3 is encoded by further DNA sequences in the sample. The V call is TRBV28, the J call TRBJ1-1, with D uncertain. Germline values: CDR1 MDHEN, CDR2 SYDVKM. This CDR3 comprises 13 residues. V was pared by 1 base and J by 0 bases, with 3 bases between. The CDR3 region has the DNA TGTGCCAGCAGTTTATTGGTGAACACTGAAGCTTTCTTT. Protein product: CASSLLVNTEAFF.

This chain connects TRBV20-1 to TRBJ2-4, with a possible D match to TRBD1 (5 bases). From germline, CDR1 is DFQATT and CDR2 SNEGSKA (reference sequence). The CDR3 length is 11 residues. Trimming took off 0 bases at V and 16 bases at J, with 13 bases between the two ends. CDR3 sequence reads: CSARESDRGYF. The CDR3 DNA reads TGCAGTGCTAGAGAGTCTGACAGAGGATACTTC.

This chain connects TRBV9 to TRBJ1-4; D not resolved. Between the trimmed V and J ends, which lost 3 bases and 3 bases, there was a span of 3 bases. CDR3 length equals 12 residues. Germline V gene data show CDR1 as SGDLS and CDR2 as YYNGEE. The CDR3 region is CASSGANEKLFF. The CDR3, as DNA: TGTGCCAGCAGCGGGGCTAATGAAAAACTGTTTTTT.

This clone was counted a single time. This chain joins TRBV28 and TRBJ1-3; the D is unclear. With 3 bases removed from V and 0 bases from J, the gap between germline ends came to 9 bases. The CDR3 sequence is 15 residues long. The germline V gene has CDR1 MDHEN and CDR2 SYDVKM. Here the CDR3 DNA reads TGTGCCAGCAGTTTTATGGGCTCCTCTGGAAACACCATATATTTT. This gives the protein CASSFMGSSGNTIYF.

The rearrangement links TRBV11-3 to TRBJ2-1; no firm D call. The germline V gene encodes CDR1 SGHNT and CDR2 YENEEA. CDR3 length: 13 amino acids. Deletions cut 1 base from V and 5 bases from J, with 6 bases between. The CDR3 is CASSLVGDNEQFF. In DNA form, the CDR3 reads TGTGCCAGCAGCTTAGTAGGTGACAATGAGCAGTTCTTC.

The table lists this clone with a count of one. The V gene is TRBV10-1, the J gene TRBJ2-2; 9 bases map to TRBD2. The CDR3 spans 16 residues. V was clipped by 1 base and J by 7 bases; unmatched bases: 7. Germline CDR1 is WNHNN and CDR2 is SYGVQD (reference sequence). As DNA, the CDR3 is TGCGCCAGCAGTGAGTTGGCTAGCGGGACAATCGGGGAGCTGTTTTTT. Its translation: CASSELASGTIGELFF.

The CDR3 nucleotides are TGTGCCAGCACCTCACAGGCCCGAGGTGCCAGCCGGAACCAAGAGACCCAGTACTTC. Encoded protein: CASTSQARGASRNQETQYF. The rearrangement uses TRBV18 and TRBJ2-5; a weak D match, TRBD1 (5 bases). The CDR3 runs 19 residues. CDR1 KGHSH and CDR2 LQKENI come from the germline V gene. V gave up 8 bases and J gave up 0 bases, with 28 bases separating them.

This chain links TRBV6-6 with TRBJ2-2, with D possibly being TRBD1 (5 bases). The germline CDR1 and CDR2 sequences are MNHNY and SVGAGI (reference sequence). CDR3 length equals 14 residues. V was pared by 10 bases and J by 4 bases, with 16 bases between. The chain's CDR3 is CATQVTRGTGELFF. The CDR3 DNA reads TGTGCCACCCAAGTCACAAGGGGCACCGGGGAGCTGTTTTTT.

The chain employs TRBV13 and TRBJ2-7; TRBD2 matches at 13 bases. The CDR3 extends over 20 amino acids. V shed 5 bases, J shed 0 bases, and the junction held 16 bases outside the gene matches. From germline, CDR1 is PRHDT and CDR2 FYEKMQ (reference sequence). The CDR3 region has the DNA TGTGCCAGCAGCAACTCATACAGCCGACTAGCGGGAGGACGCTCCTACGAGCAGTACTTC. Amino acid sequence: CASSNSYSRLAGGRSYEQYF.

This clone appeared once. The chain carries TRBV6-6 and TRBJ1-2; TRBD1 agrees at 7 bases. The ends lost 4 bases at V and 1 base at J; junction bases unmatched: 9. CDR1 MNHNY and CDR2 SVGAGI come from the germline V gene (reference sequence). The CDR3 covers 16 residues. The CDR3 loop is CASSFGTAILNYGYTF. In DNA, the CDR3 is TGTGCCAGCAGTTTCGGGACAGCAATCCTTAACTATGGCTACACCTTC.

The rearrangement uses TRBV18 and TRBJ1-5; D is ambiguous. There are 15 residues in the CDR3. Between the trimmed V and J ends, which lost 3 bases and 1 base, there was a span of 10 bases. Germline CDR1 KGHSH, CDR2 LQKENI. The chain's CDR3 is CASSPFSGSNQPQHF. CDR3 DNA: TGTGCCAGCTCACCTTTCTCGGGGAGCAATCAGCCCCAGCATTTT.

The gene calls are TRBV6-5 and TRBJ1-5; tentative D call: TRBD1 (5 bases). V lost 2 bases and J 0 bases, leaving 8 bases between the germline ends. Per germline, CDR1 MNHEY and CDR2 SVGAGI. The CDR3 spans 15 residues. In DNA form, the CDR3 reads TGTGCCAGCAGTTACCGACAGTATAGCAATCAGCCCCAGCATTTT. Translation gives CASSYRQYSNQPQHF.

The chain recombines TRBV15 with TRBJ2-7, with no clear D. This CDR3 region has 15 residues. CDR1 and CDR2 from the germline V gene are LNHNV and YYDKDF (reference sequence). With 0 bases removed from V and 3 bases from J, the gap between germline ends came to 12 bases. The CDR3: CATSRDPRPHYEQYF. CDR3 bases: TGTGCCACCAGCAGAGATCCGAGGCCACACTACGAGCAGTACTTC.

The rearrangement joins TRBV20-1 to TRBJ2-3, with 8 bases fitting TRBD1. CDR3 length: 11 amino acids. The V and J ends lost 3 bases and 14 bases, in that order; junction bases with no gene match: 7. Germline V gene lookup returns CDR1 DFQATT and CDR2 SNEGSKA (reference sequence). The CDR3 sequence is CSASTDRGRYF. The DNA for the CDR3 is TGCAGTGCTAGTACCGACAGGGGCCGGTATTTT.

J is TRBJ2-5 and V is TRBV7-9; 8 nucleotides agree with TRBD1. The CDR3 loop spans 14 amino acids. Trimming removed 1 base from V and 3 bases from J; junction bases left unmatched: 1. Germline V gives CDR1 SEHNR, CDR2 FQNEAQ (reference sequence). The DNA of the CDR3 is TGTGCCAGCAGCTTAGGGACAGGGAAAGAGACCCAGTACTTC. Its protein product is CASSLGTGKETQYF.

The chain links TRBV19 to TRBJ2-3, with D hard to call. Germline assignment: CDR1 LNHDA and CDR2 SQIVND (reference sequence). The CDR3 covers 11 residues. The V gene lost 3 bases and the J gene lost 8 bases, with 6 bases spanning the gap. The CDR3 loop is CASSMMTTQYF. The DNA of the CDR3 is TGTGCCAGTAGTATGATGACTACGCAGTATTTT.

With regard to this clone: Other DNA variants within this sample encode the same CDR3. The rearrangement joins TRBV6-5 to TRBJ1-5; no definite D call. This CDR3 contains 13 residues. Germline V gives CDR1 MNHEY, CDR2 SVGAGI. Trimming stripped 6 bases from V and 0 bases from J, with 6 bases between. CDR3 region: CASSRYSNQPQHF. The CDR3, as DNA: TGTGCCAGCAGCCGGTATAGCAATCAGCCCCAGCATTTT.

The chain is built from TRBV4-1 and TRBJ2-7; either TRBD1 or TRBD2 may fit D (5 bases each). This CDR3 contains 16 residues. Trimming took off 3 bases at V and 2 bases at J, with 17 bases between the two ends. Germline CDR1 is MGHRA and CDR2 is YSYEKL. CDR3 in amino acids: CASSHMGVRRAYEQYF. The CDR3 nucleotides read TGCGCCAGCAGCCATATGGGGGTGAGAAGGGCCTACGAGCAGTACTTC.

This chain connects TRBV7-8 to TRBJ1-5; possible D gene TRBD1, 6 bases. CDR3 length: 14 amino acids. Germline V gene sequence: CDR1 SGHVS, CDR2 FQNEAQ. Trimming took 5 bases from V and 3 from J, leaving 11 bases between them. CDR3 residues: CASSPGQPNQPQHF. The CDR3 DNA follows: TGTGCCAGCAGCCCTGGACAGCCCAATCAGCCCCAGCATTTT.

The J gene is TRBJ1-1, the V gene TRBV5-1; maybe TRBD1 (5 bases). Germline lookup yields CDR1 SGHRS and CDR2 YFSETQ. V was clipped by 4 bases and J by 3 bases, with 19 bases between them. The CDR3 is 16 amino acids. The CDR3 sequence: CASSPGTLLPDTEAFF. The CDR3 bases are TGCGCCAGCAGCCCCGGGACCTTACTTCCGGACACTGAAGCTTTCTTT.

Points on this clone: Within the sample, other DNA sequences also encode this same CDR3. The CDR3, as DNA: TGCGCCAGCAGCTTAGGGGGCGTAGAGACCCAGTACTTC. It yields the protein CASSLGGVETQYF. The chain has TRBV5-1 and TRBJ2-5, with 7 positions matching TRBD1. Trimming cost V 2 bases and J 4 bases; bases outside gene matches: 2. This CDR3 is built from 13 residues. From germline, CDR1 is SGHRS and CDR2 YFSETQ. Together with reference TRBV5-1 and TRBJ2-5, the CDR3 gives the full variable domain: KAGVTQTPRYLIKTRGQQVTLSCSPISGHRSVSWYQQTPGQGLQFLFEYFSETQRNKGNFPGRFSGRQFSNSRSEMNVSTLELGDSALYLCASSLGGVETQYFGPGTRLLVL.

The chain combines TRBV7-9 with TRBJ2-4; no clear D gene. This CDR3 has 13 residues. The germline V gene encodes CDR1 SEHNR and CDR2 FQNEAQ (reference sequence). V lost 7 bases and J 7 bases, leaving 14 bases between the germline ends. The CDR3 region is CASTPWSANIQYF. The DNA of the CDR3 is TGTGCCAGCACCCCCTGGAGTGCCAACATTCAGTACTTC.

CDR3 protein: CASSSLGDPADEKLFF. CDR3 nucleotides: TGTGCCAGCAGCTCCCTAGGGGACCCGGCGGATGAAAAACTGTTTTTT. The V gene is TRBV11-2, the J gene TRBJ1-4, with D perhaps TRBD1 (5 bases). Germline CDR1 reads SGHAT; CDR2 reads FQNNGV. The ends were cut back, 4 bases at V and 6 bases at J, with 18 bases in the middle. This CDR3 is 16 amino acids long.

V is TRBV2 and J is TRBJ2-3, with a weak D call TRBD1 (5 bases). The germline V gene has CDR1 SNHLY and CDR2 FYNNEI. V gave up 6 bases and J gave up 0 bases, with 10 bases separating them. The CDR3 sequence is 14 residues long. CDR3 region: CASSTRVSTDTQYF. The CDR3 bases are TGTGCCAGCAGCACCAGGGTTAGCACAGATACGCAGTATTTT.